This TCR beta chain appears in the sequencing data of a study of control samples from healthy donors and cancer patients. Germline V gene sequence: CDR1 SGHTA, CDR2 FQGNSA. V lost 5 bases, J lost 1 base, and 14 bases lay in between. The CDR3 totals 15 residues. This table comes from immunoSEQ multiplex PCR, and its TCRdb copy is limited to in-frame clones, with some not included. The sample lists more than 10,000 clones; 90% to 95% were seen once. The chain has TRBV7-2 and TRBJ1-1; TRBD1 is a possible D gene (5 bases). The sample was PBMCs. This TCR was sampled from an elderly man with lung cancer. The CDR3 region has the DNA TGTGCCAGCAGCCCGGGTGGGGCAGGGAACACTGAAGCTTTCTTT. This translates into CASSPGGAGNTEAFF.